This TCR beta chain was identified in a study of blood T cell repertoires in COVID-19. Germline CDR1 is WNHNN and CDR2 is SYGVQD (reference sequence). J gave up 2 bases and V 8 bases, and 6 bases lay outside the gene matches. This CDR3 spans 14 amino acids. A Seattle source enrolled patients during active infection and followed them longitudinally. As originally analysed: From reference gene primer amplification, estimates of nucleated cell counts were derived. The repertoire was sequenced with immunoSEQ multiplex PCR; TCRdb's copy has only in-frame clones and lacks some. The V and J calls and clone size were taken over from that table, and D and trimming were inferred from the DNA. The sample lists approximately 150,000 clones; just under 85% were seen once.

This rearrangement joins TRBV10-1 to TRBJ1-3; TRBD1 aligns across 7 bases. Sequencing was done on a sample of peripheral blood. The receptor was isolated from a woman aged 80 or older with COVID-19, enrolled during active disease. Here the CDR3 reads CASVETGPGNTIYF. The CDR3 nucleotides read TGCGCCAGCGTTGAGACAGGGCCTGGAAACACCATATATTTT.